This T cell receptor beta chain was found in a study of PD-1 and CTLA-4 blockade in melanoma. Sequencing was performed with immunoSEQ multiplex PCR; in TCRdb, only in-frame clones are kept and a portion is missing. Of fewer than 35,000 clones listed, about 87% are singletons. Per the germline V gene, CDR1 is LGHDT and CDR2 is YNNKEL (reference sequence). Losses at the gene ends were 3 bases for V and 2 bases for J; bases not matched to a gene: 9. This CDR3 spans 16 amino acids. The genes are TRBV3-1 (or the pseudogene TRBV3-2) and TRBJ2-5; 7 bases line up with TRBD1. This specimen was CD8+ T cells from peripheral blood, taken from a patient given anti-PD-1 treatment. The source of this sequence is a human donor with melanoma. The CDR3 DNA sequence: TGTGCCAGCAGCCATTTATCTCGGGACAGTCAAGAGACCCAGTACTTC. Translated: CASSHLSRDSQETQYF.